The next 21 T cell receptor beta chains were all read from a single sample in a study of T cells in Graves' hyperthyroidism and ophthalmopathy. The CDR3 regions of TCR beta were amplified from RNA transcripts. Using the HTBI primer set, a first-round RT-PCR was run on the TCR CDR3. TCRdb reanalysed the multiplex PCR reads using MiXCR and keeps one entry per CDR3 protein. This sample has approximately 600,000 distinct CDR3 sequences, with 14% found just once. Sequencing was carried out using blood. The origin of the receptors is a woman aged 18-29 years with Graves' ophthalmopathy.

The sample holds a few counts of this clonotype. The chain carries TRBV19 and TRBJ2-1; D tentatively fits TRBD1 or TRBD2 (5 bases each). CDR3 length: 13 amino acids. The germline CDR1 and CDR2 sequences are LNHDA and SQIVND (reference sequence). Trimming shortened V by 6 bases and J by 10 bases, and 16 bases separated the two germline ends. The CDR3 here is CASRPGPGFEQFF. In DNA form, the CDR3 reads TGTGCCAGTAGACCGGGACCCGGATTCGAGCAGTTCTTC. The complete variable domain, with remaining parts taken from reference TRBV19 and TRBJ2-1, reads DGGITQSPKYLFRKEGQNVTLSCEQNLNHDAMYWYRQDPGQGLRLIYYSQIVNDFQKGDIAEGYSVSREKKESFPLTVTSAQKNPTAFYLCASRPGPGFEQFFGPGTRLTVL.

In this sample, this clonotype turned up many times. The V call is TRBV12-3 or TRBV12-4, the J call TRBJ2-7; weak D call: TRBD2 (6 bases). V lost 6 bases and J lost 2, with 14 bases in between. There are 14 residues in the CDR3. The CDR3 coding sequence is TGTGCCAGCAGCCCTCCGGCGGGAACCTACGAGCAGTACTTC. This gives the protein CASSPPAGTYEQYF.

This clonotype was found many times. The rearrangement links TRBV28 to TRBJ1-2; no firm D call. CDR1 and CDR2 from the germline V gene are MDHEN and SYDVKM. This CDR3 is built from 13 residues. Trimming took off 4 bases at V and 2 bases at J, with 8 bases between the two ends. CDR3 residues: CASSWHRNYGYTF. The DNA of the CDR3 is TGTGCCAGCAGTTGGCACCGAAACTATGGCTACACCTTC.

In its sample, this clonotype was seen a few times. The rearrangement uses TRBV24-1 and TRBJ1-2, with TRBD1 identical over 10 bases. This CDR3 spans 14 amino acids. CDR1 and CDR2 (germline): KGHDR, SFDVKD. The V and J ends lost 5 bases and 8 bases, in that order; junction bases with no gene match: 7. The CDR3 DNA is TGTGCCACCAGTGCCGGGACAGGGGCGCCCGGCTACACCTTC. Protein sequence: CATSAGTGAPGYTF.

V is TRBV20-1 and J is TRBJ2-1, with TRBD2 matching over 11 bases. The ends lost 7 bases at V and 6 bases at J; junction bases unmatched: 8. Germline loops: CDR1 DFQATT, CDR2 SNEGSKA (reference sequence). CDR3 length: 14 residues. CDR3 protein: CSGDRGTSGNEQFF. The DNA for the CDR3 is TGCAGTGGGGACCGAGGGACTAGCGGCAATGAGCAGTTCTTC.

The chain combines TRBV29-1 with TRBJ2-5, with D possibly being TRBD2 (5 bases). Germline assignment: CDR1 SQVTM and CDR2 ANQGSEA. The CDR3 has 11 amino acids. Trimming removed 7 bases at V and 10 bases at J, with 16 bases between. Written as DNA, the CDR3 is TGCAGCGGCAATGGGAAAGAGGGCCAGTACTTC. Protein sequence: CSGNGKEGQYF.

This clonotype was picked up many times. The rearrangement joins TRBV5-1 to TRBJ2-5; a weak D match, TRBD1 (5 bases). Between the trimmed V and J ends, which lost 0 bases and 0 bases, there was a span of 9 bases. Germline values: CDR1 SGHRS, CDR2 YFSETQ. The CDR3 length is 15 residues. Here the CDR3 DNA reads TGCGCCAGCAGCTTGGGCTCAGGGTACCAAGAGACCCAGTACTTC. Translated: CASSLGSGYQETQYF.

Many counts were recorded for this clonotype. V and J are TRBV12-3 or TRBV12-4 and TRBJ1-2, with 7 bases aligning to TRBD1. The J segment lost 4 bases and the V segment lost 3 bases, leaving 8 bases of the junction unmatched. The CDR3 is 15 residues long. The CDR3 is CASSFNAGTVYGYTF. The DNA for the CDR3 is TGTGCCAGCAGTTTCAACGCCGGGACAGTCTATGGCTACACCTTC.

This clonotype was seen many times. This chain connects TRBV7-2 to TRBJ2-3; 13 bases match TRBD2. The CDR3 extends over 17 amino acids. Per the germline V gene, CDR1 is SGHTA and CDR2 is FQGNSA. The V segment lost 1 base and the J segment 4 bases; nucleotides outside the gene matches: 5. In DNA form, the CDR3 reads TGTGCCAGCAGCTTAGGACTACTAGCGGGAGGGTCAGATACGCAGTATTTT. Translation gives CASSLGLLAGGSDTQYF.

The chain links TRBV6-1 to TRBJ2-1; 14 nucleotides agree with TRBD2. The junction had 7 bases not matched to a gene; V was cut back by 7 bases and J by 8 bases. The germline V gene encodes CDR1 MNHNS and CDR2 SASEGT. The CDR3 contains 15 residues. The CDR3 reads CASIPGTSGRYEQFF. CDR3 nucleotides: TGTGCCAGCATCCCCGGGACTAGCGGGAGATATGAGCAGTTCTTC.

This clonotype was observed many times. The chain links TRBV30 to TRBJ2-7, with a possible D match to TRBD1 (5 bases). The CDR3 loop spans 14 amino acids. The germline V gene encodes CDR1 GTSNPN and CDR2 SVGIG (reference sequence). Trimming shortened V by 2 bases and J by 3 bases, and 14 bases separated the two germline ends. In DNA, the CDR3 is TGTGCCTGGAGTCTTCTTGGACACCACTACGAGCAGTACTTC. This gives the protein CAWSLLGHHYEQYF. Full variable domain (missing parts from reference TRBV30 and TRBJ2-7): SQTIHQWPATLVQPVGSPLSLECTVEGTSNPNLYWYRQAAGRGLQLLFYSVGIGQISSEVPQNLSASRPQDRQFILSSKKLLLSDSGFYLCAWSLLGHHYEQYFGPGTRLTVT.

This clonotype was observed many times. This chain links TRBV27 with TRBJ2-1; D not resolved. The CDR3 runs 13 residues. From germline, CDR1 is MNHEY and CDR2 SMNVEV (reference sequence). V shed 3 bases and J shed 6 bases, with 9 bases lying between them. The CDR3 DNA reads as TGTGCCAGCAGTTTTGGAACTTCCAATGAGCAGTTCTTC. This translates into CASSFGTSNEQFF.

This clonotype was seen at least ten times. The V and J genes are TRBV6-1 and TRBJ2-7; D is unresolved. Trimming shortened V by 5 bases and J by 3 bases, and 8 bases separated the two germline ends. The CDR3 length is 12 residues. Germline V gene data show CDR1 as MNHNS and CDR2 as SASEGT. CDR3 in DNA: TGTGCCAGCAGTTGGGCCAGCTACGAGCAGTACTTC. Translating it yields CASSWASYEQYF.

V is TRBV27 and J is TRBJ1-1; 7 bases are shared with TRBD1. The CDR3 contains 11 residues. Germline lookup yields CDR1 MNHEY and CDR2 SMNVEV (reference sequence). V lost 6 bases, J lost 8 bases, and 3 bases stayed unmatched. The CDR3 reads CASRRGGEAFF. The DNA of the CDR3 is TGTGCCAGCAGACGAGGGGGCGAAGCTTTCTTT.

In its sample, this clonotype was seen many times. The chain couples TRBV20-1 to TRBJ1-1; 7 bases are shared with TRBD1. V lost 0 bases to trimming and J lost 10 bases; unmatched junction nucleotides: 8. CDR1 and CDR2 (germline): DFQATT, SNEGSKA (reference sequence). This CDR3 region has 13 residues. The CDR3 sequence: CSARDRSSGGAFF. The DNA for the CDR3 is TGCAGTGCTAGAGATCGGAGCTCAGGGGGAGCTTTCTTT.

This clonotype was observed at least ten times. V and J are TRBV28 and TRBJ2-1; TRBD1 might be the D (5 bases). Between the trimmed V and J ends, which lost 4 bases and 3 bases, there was a span of 13 bases. Germline lookup yields CDR1 MDHEN and CDR2 SYDVKM. This CDR3 spans 15 amino acids. The CDR3 nucleotides are TGTGCCAGCAGTTCGACAGCTCGGTACTACAATGAGCAGTTCTTC. This translates into CASSSTARYYNEQFF.

This clonotype was detected many times. V usage is TRBV30 and J usage is TRBJ1-2; D possibly corresponds to TRBD1 (6 bases). Germline CDR1 and CDR2: GTSNPN and SVGIG (reference sequence). CDR3 length: 13 amino acids. The V end was cut by 4 bases, the J end by 4 bases, with 13 bases between. CDR3: CAWTQGFGYGYTF. In DNA form, the CDR3 reads TGTGCCTGGACACAGGGATTTGGCTATGGCTACACCTTC.

This clonotype has a handful of counts. This chain connects TRBV2 to TRBJ2-6, with D uncertain. V lost 3 bases, J lost 11 bases, and 5 bases lay in between. The germline CDR1 and CDR2 sequences are SNHLY and FYNNEI. The CDR3 runs to 11 residues. CDR3 DNA sequence: TGTGCCAGCAGTGAGTCCGACGTCCTGACTTTC. Translated, it gives CASSESDVLTF.

The J gene is TRBJ2-7, the V gene TRBV6-6; 8 bases line up with TRBD1. This CDR3 has 17 residues. V was pared by 0 bases and J by 0 bases, with 7 bases of the junction left unmatched. CDR1 is MNHNY, CDR2 SVGAGI, per germline (reference sequence). The CDR3 loop reads CASSYSRQGAISYEQYF. DNA of the CDR3: TGTGCCAGCAGTTACTCGAGGCAGGGGGCAATCTCCTACGAGCAGTACTTC.

The chain has TRBV7-9 and TRBJ1-1, with a weak D call TRBD1 (5 bases). CDR3 length equals 16 residues. With 2 bases removed from V and 1 base from J, the gap between germline ends came to 14 bases. The germline gives CDR1 SEHNR, CDR2 FQNEAQ (reference sequence). DNA of the CDR3: TGTGCCAGCAGCTTAACGTGGGACGTATGGAACACTGAAGCTTTCTTT. It translates to CASSLTWDVWNTEAFF.

This clonotype was found many times. The chain has TRBV18 and TRBJ2-2; D call uncertain. The CDR3 has 16 residues. Trimming removed 1 base at V and 0 bases at J, with 9 bases between. From germline, CDR1 is KGHSH and CDR2 LQKENI. CDR3 coding DNA: TGTGCCAGCTCACCACGCAACGGAGCGAACACCGGGGAGCTGTTTTTT. This sequence encodes CASSPRNGANTGELFF.